The 21 T cell receptor beta chains listed next were all sequenced from one sample in a study of cytomegalovirus exposure and HLA in healthy donors. The PCR contained 60 Vbeta and 13 Jbeta primers. Produced via immunoSEQ multiplex PCR; TCRdb's table is partial and in-frame only. The top ten hold almost 4% of the sample, which has over 250,000 clones, 70% to 90% seen once. Sequences were obtained from PBMCs. Source of these receptors: a man in his forties in good health and CMV-seropositive.

The chain combines TRBV5-5 with TRBJ1-4; D gene unclear. The V end lost 1 base, the J end lost 0 bases, and 10 bases lay between the germline ends. Germline CDR1 reads SGHKS; CDR2 reads YYEKEE (reference sequence). The CDR3 is 16 residues long. The CDR3 spells CASSLRRFATNEKLFF. CDR3 DNA sequence: TGTGCCAGCAGCTTGAGGAGATTTGCAACTAATGAAAAACTGTTTTTT.

V is TRBV11-2 and J is TRBJ2-5; 7 bases map to TRBD2. Germline CDR1 is SGHAT and CDR2 is FQNNGV. Trimming took 1 base from V and 0 from J; bases not matched to a gene: 8. The CDR3 extends over 17 amino acids. The CDR3 sequence: CASSLGWGGQNQETQYF. DNA for the CDR3: TGTGCCAGCAGCTTAGGCTGGGGGGGTCAGAACCAAGAGACCCAGTACTTC.

V is TRBV4-1 and J is TRBJ1-5; D call uncertain. This CDR3 region has 15 residues. Trimming removed 1 base at V and 4 bases at J, with 11 bases between. The V gene's germline CDR1 is MGHRA and CDR2 YSYEKL. CDR3 DNA: TGCGCCAGCAGCCAAGGGAGGGCCCCGAATCAGCCCCAGCATTTT. It specifies CASSQGRAPNQPQHF.

The chain is built from TRBV29-1 and TRBJ2-7; possibly TRBD1 for D (5 bases). The V and J ends lost 2 bases and 3 bases respectively, with 8 bases between them. Germline CDR1 reads SQVTM; CDR2 reads ANQGSEA. There are 12 residues in the CDR3. The DNA of the CDR3 is TGCAGCGTTGAACTAGGGGACTACGAGCAGTACTTC. As protein: CSVELGDYEQYF.

The chain links TRBV29-1 to TRBJ1-2; tentative D call: TRBD1 (5 bases). The CDR3 has 16 residues. From germline, CDR1 is SQVTM and CDR2 ANQGSEA. Trimming left V 3 bases short and J 4 bases short, with 21 bases between. In DNA, the CDR3 is TGCAGCGTTGACGGAGGGTTGAATCAGGGAGCCTATGGCTACACCTTC. As protein: CSVDGGLNQGAYGYTF.

This chain links TRBV6-5 with TRBJ2-7; 12 bases line up with TRBD1. This CDR3 is 16 amino acids long. V gave up 0 bases and J gave up 3 bases; unmatched junction bases: 3. From germline, CDR1 is MNHEY and CDR2 SVGAGI. The CDR3 coding sequence is TGTGCCAGCAGTTACTCGGGACAGGGGGCTAACTACGAGCAGTACTTC. This translates into CASSYSGQGANYEQYF.

This chain uses TRBV6-5 with TRBJ1-3, with 7 positions matching TRBD1. Germline CDR1 is MNHEY and CDR2 is SVGAGI. V lost 5 bases to trimming and J lost 4 bases; unmatched junction nucleotides: 5. The CDR3 consists of 14 residues. CDR3 sequence: CASSAPGQGNTIYF. The CDR3 nucleotides read TGTGCCAGCAGTGCACCGGGACAGGGAAACACCATATATTTT.

This rearrangement joins TRBV7-9 to TRBJ2-7, with TRBD1 identical over 7 bases. Germline V lookup: CDR1 SEHNR, CDR2 FQNEAQ (reference sequence). CDR3 length: 13 amino acids. Unmatched junction bases numbered 4, after V lost 5 bases and J lost 3 bases. CDR3 region: CASSPDRFYEQYF. The CDR3 bases are TGTGCCAGCAGCCCGGACAGGTTCTACGAGCAGTACTTC.

The chain joins TRBV30 to TRBJ1-1; 8 bases fit TRBD1. The CDR3 is 13 residues long. The trim removed 3 bases at V and 4 bases at J, leaving 4 bases unmatched. Germline CDR1 reads GTSNPN; CDR2 reads SVGIG (reference sequence). As DNA, the CDR3 is TGTGCCTGGAGCGAGACAGGGGCCACTGAAGCTTTCTTT. Encoded protein: CAWSETGATEAFF.

This clone was seen just once. One junction end does not reproduce the germline sequence, and a read error may be involved. The CDR3 nucleotides read TGTTCCAGCAGCTTACCGGGACTAGCGGGAGGGGCAGATACGCAGTATTTT. Translated, it gives CSSSLPGLAGGADTQYF. This sequence joins TRBV7-9 and TRBJ2-3; 16 bases map to TRBD2. Germline V lookup: CDR1 SEHNR, CDR2 FQNEAQ (reference sequence). This CDR3 spans 17 amino acids.

CDR3 sequence: CASGLRTGWSNQPQHF. In nucleotides, the CDR3 is TGTGCTAGTGGTTTGCGGACAGGATGGAGCAATCAGCCCCAGCATTTT. V gene TRBV12-5 combines with J gene TRBJ1-5; the match to TRBD1 covers 7 bases. The CDR3 length is 16 residues. V was clipped by 2 bases and J by 1 base; unmatched bases: 5. Germline-derived CDR1 and CDR2 are LGHNT and FRNRAP.

About this clone itself: The junction departs from the called germline gene at one end, perhaps through a read error. J is TRBJ2-3 and V is TRBV7-7; D may be TRBD2 (5 bases). In germline, CDR1 is SSHAT, CDR2 FNYEAQ (reference sequence). There are 14 residues in the CDR3. This CDR3 is CASSLTRLSDTQYF. The CDR3 DNA sequence: TGTGCTAGCAGCTTAACTCGACTATCAGATACGCAGTATTTT.

The V and J genes are TRBV27 and TRBJ1-6, with TRBD1 identical over 7 bases. J lost 8 bases, V lost 5 bases, and 6 bases had no gene match. CDR3 length: 14 residues. Germline V lookup: CDR1 MNHEY, CDR2 SMNVEV (reference sequence). The chain's CDR3 is CASSLGQSHSPLHF. The CDR3 bases are TGTGCCAGCAGTCTGGGACAGTCTCATTCACCCCTCCACTTT.

This chain joins TRBV7-9 and TRBJ1-4; tentatively, D is TRBD1 (6 bases). Trimming took off 5 bases at V and 5 bases at J, with 18 bases between the two ends. The CDR3 runs 16 residues. The germline CDR1 and CDR2 sequences are SEHNR and FQNEAQ (reference sequence). CDR3 DNA sequence: TGTGCCAGCAGCCCGTGGAGACAGGCTAGAAATGAAAAACTGTTTTTT. It encodes CASSPWRQARNEKLFF. Full variable domain (remainder filled in from reference TRBV7-9 and TRBJ1-4): DTGVSQNPRHKITKRGQNVTFRCDPISEHNRLYWYRQTLGQGPEFLTYFQNEAQLEKSRLLSDRFSAERPKGSFSTLEIQRTEQGDSAMYLCASSPWRQARNEKLFFGSGTQLSVL.

This sequence joins TRBV7-3 and TRBJ1-1; perhaps TRBD1 as D (5 bases). With 0 bases removed from V and 1 base from J, the gap between germline ends came to 6 bases. Germline loops: CDR1 SGHTA, CDR2 FQGTGA. The CDR3 contains 14 residues. The chain's CDR3 is CASSLTDRNTEAFF. As DNA, the CDR3 is TGTGCCAGCAGCTTAACTGACAGGAACACTGAAGCTTTCTTT.

The gene calls are TRBV27 and TRBJ1-1; 7 bases align to TRBD1. This CDR3 is 15 amino acids long. The germline V gene encodes CDR1 MNHEY and CDR2 SMNVEV (reference sequence). Trimming at V came to 1 base and at J to 2 bases, leaving 4 bases not matched to a gene. The CDR3 reads CASSLWGQFNTEAFF. DNA of the CDR3: TGTGCCAGCAGTTTATGGGGACAGTTCAACACTGAAGCTTTCTTT.

The chain has TRBV2 and TRBJ2-3; 9 bases agree with TRBD1. The CDR3 has 17 amino acids. J was trimmed by 3 bases and V by 4 bases; bases with no gene match: 11. Germline V gives CDR1 SNHLY, CDR2 FYNNEI. The CDR3 DNA follows: TGTGCCAGCAGTGCTCGGTACGGGACAGGGAAGACAGATACGCAGTATTTT. Its translation: CASSARYGTGKTDTQYF.

This rearrangement joins TRBV10-2 to TRBJ2-7, with 9 positions matching TRBD2. The CDR3 has 15 amino acids. The V segment lost 5 bases and the J segment 2 bases; nucleotides outside the gene matches: 7. Germline V lookup: CDR1 WSHSY, CDR2 SAAADI. The CDR3 nucleotides read TGCGCCAGCAGTCGACTAGCGGAATCGACCTACGAGCAGTACTTC. As protein: CASSRLAESTYEQYF.

Turning to this clone: Its ends do not fully match the called genes, so a read error is possible. The chain joins TRBV7-7 to TRBJ2-7; 11 nucleotides line up with TRBD1. The germline CDR1 and CDR2 sequences are SSHAT and FNYEAQ (reference sequence). The CDR3 length is 15 residues. The CDR3 region is CASSSGQGEFYEQYF. CDR3 bases: TGTGCTAGCAGCTCGGGACAGGGGGAATTCTACGAGCAGTACTTC.

This clone was counted between two and nine times. J is TRBJ1-1 and V is TRBV15; D might be TRBD1 (6 bases). The V gene's germline CDR1 is LNHNV and CDR2 YYDKDF (reference sequence). This CDR3 is built from 15 residues. The V end was cut by 0 bases, the J end by 6 bases, with 14 bases between. DNA of the CDR3: TGTGCCACCAGCAGAGATTCGAACAGGGTTCCTGAAGCTTTCTTT. Its protein is CATSRDSNRVPEAFF. The full variable domain, in which reference TRBV15 and TRBJ1-1 provide the parts outside the CDR3, is DAMVIQNPRYQVTQFGKPVTLSCSQTLNHNVMYWYQQKSSQAPKLLFHYYDKDFNNEADTPDNFQSRRPNTSFCFLDIRSPGLGDTAMYLCATSRDSNRVPEAFFGQGTRLTVV.

This clone was seen once. This chain uses TRBV4-1 with TRBJ2-5; D call uncertain. The assigned J gene may be wrong: the sequence end matches TRBJ2-7 better. The CDR3 consists of 14 residues. Germline assignment: CDR1 MGHRA and CDR2 YSYEKL. This CDR3 is CASSRVEHTYEQYF. Written as DNA, the CDR3 is TGCGCCAGCAGCCGAGTCGAGCATACCTACGAGCAGTACTTC.